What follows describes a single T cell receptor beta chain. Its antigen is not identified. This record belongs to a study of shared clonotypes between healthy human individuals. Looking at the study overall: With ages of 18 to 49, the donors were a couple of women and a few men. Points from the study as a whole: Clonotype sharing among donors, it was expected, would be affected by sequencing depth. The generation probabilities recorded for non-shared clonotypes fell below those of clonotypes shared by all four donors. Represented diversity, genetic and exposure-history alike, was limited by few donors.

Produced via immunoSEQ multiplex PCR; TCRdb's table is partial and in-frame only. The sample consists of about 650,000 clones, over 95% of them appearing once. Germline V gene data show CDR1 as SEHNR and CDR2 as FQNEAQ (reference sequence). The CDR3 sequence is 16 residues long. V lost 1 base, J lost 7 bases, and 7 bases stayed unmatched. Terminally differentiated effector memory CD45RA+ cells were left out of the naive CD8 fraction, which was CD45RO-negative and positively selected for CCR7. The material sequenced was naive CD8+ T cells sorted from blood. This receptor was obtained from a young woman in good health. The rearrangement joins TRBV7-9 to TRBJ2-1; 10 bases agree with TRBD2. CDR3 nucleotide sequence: TGTGCCAGCAGCTTAGGAGCGGGAGGGCCTCGTAATGAGCAGTTCTTC. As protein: CASSLGAGGPRNEQFF.